The clone carrying this T cell receptor beta chain was recorded a few times. Its cognate antigen is unknown. The data derive from a study of CD8 T cells in ankylosing spondylitis. Preparation of TCR beta libraries was done by quantitative 5'-RACE with molecular barcodes. A single record per CDR3 protein comes from TCRdb applying MiXCR to the 5' RACE reads. The data contain 130,000 or so distinct CDR3 sequences, about an eighth of them singletons. With 6 bases clipped from V and 0 bases from J, the junction kept 7 bases outside the gene matches. The CDR3 length is 14 residues. The V gene's germline CDR1 is DFQATT and CDR2 SNEGSKA (reference sequence). General study points: Made up of roughly 8 highly homologous variants, a TCR beta motif appeared characteristic of ankylosing spondylitis blood. Clones that were linked to disease were CD8+ and were relatively rare in peripheral blood. Earlier literature documents some of the motif variants in reactive arthritis synovial fluid and blood.

Material for sequencing was blood, either unsorted or a sorted T cell fraction (not recorded which). The TCR was taken from a female donor with ankylosing spondylitis or in good health (not recorded which). The chain has TRBV20-1 and TRBJ1-1; 7 bases line up with TRBD1. CDR3 in DNA: TGCAGTGCCCCTTGGACAGGTATGAACACTGAAGCTTTCTTT. Translation: CSAPWTGMNTEAFF.